This T cell receptor (beta chain) derives from a study of cytomegalovirus exposure and HLA in healthy donors. The CDR3 consists of 17 residues. Per the germline V gene, CDR1 is GTSNPN and CDR2 is SVGIG (reference sequence). Trimming took 0 bases from V and 3 from J, leaving 20 bases between them. Vbeta (60) and Jbeta (13) primers were used in the PCR. Per the original data handling: In a later analysis, of some 80 million unique beta chains, about 12 million appeared in at least two donors. Sequenced by immunoSEQ multiplex PCR; TCRdb stores in-frame clones only, minus some. V, J and clone size were drawn from that table, and D and trimming were deduced from the DNA. The sample yields more than 45,000 clones, less than 75% seen once.

The chain combines TRBV30 with TRBJ1-1; a weak D match, TRBD1 (5 bases). The sequence was collected from a man aged 25 to 40 in good health and CMV-seronegative. The sequenced sample consisted of PBMCs. The CDR3 spells CAWSVRGTWGVYTEAFF. The CDR3 DNA is TGTGCCTGGAGTGTTCGAGGGACGTGGGGGGTCTACACTGAAGCTTTCTTT.